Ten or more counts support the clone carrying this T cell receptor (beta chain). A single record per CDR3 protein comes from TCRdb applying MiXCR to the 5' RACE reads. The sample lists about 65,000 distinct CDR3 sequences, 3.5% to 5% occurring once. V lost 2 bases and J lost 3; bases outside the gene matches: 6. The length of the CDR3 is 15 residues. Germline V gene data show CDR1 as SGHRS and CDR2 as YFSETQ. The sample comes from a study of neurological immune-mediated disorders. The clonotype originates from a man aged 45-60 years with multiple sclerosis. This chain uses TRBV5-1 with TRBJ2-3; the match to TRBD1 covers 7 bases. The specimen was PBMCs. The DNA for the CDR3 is TGCGCCAGCAGCTTTCTTGGCAGGGGGACAGATACGCAGTATTTT. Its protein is CASSFLGRGTDTQYF.